Sequencing of this TCR beta chain was carried out in a study of blood T cell repertoires in COVID-19. Whole-study context: Samples came from the United States, Italy and Spain, spanning acute and convalescent COVID-19. T cells, B-cell-depleted T cells, or PBMCs supplied cDNA or gDNA.

The CDR3 has 12 amino acids. Germline CDR1 reads SGHTA; CDR2 reads FQGNSA. The V gene lost 3 bases and the J gene lost 3 bases, with 6 bases spanning the gap. This clone was seen a few times. Under the authors' procedure: Amplifying reference gene primers gave estimates of nucleated cell counts. The repertoire was sequenced with immunoSEQ multiplex PCR; TCRdb's copy has only in-frame clones and lacks some. D and trimming come from the DNA, and the V and J calls and clone size come from that table. The sample shows over 65,000 clones, 86% of them seen only once. Sequencing input: peripheral blood. The chain couples TRBV7-2 to TRBJ2-7; D not resolved. The receptor was derived from a human donor in a cohort sampled during active COVID-19. The CDR3 nucleotides are TGTGCCAGCAGCTTGGGCGACTACGAGCAGTACTTC. This sequence encodes CASSLGDYEQYF.